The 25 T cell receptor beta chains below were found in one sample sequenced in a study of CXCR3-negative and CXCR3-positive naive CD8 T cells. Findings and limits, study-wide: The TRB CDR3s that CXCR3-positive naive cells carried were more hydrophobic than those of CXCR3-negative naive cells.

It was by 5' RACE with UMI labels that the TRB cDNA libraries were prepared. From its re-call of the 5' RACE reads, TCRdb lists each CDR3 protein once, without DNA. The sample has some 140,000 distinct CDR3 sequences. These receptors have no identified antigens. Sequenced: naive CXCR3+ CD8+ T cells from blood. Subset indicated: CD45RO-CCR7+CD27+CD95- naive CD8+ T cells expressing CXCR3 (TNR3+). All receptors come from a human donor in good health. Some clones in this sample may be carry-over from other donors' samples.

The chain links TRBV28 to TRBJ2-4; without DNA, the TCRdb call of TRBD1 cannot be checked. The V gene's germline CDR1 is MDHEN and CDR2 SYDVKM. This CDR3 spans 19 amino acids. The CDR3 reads CASSQMDRARLEFLNIQYF.

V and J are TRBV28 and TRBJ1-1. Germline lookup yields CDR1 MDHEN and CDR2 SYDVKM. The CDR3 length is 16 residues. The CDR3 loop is CASSLLNPNGVTEAFF.

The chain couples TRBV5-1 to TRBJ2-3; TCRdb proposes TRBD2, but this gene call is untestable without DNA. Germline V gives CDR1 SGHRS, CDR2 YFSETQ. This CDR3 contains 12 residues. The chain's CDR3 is CASSSREDTQYF.

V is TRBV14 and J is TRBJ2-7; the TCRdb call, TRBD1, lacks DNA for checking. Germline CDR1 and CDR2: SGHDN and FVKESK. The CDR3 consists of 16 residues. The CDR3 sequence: CASSQGYRVSFYEQYF.

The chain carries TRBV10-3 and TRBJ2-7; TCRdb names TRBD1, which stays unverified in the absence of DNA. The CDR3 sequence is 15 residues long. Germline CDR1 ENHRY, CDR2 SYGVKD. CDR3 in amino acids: CAISGDWTGDYEQYF.

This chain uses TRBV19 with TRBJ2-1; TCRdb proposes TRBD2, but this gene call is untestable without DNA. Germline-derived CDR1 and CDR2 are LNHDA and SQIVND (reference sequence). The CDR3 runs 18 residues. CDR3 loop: CATIPGTSGGNSYNEQFF.

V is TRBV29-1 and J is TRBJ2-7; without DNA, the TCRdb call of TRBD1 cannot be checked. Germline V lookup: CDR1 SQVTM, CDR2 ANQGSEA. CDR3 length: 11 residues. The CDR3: CSVLQGYEQYF.

The CDR3 region is CASSIGHRGGETQYF. The rearrangement joins TRBV19 to TRBJ2-5; TCRdb picks TRBD1, but there is no DNA to check that call. There are 15 residues in the CDR3. Germline V CDR1 and CDR2: LNHDA, SQIVND (reference sequence).

The CDR3 here is CASGLQGLAGGPGGAEQFF. The rearrangement uses TRBV12-5 and TRBJ2-1; TCRdb selects TRBD2, and the lack of DNA leaves this call unchecked. CDR3 size: 19 residues. Germline V gene lookup returns CDR1 LGHNT and CDR2 FRNRAP.

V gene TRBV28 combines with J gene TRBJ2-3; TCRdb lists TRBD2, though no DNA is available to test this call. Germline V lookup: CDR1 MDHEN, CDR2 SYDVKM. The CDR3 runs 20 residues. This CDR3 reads CASRSPQSLVGGSPTDTQYF.

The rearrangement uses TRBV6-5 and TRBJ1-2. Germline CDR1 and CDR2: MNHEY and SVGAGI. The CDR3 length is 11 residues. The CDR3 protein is CASKAGNGYTF.

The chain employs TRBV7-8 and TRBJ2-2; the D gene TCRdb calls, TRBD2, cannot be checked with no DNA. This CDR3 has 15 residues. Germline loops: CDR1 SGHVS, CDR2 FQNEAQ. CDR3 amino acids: CASSLVPSGTGELFF. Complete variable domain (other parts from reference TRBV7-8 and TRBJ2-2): GAGVSQSPRYKVAKRGQDVALRCDPISGHVSLFWYQQALGQGPEFLTYFQNEAQLDKSGLPSDRFFAERPEGSVSTLKIQRTQQEDSAVYLCASSLVPSGTGELFFGEGSRLTVL.

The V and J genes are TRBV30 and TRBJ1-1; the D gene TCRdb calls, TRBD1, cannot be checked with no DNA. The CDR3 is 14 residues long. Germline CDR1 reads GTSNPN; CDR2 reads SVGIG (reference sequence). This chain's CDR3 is CAWSADRGNTEAFF.

This CDR3 reads CASSLWDYPYEQYF. The V gene is TRBV7-9, the J gene TRBJ2-7; lacking DNA, the TRBD2 call made by TCRdb goes unchecked. From germline, CDR1 is SEHNR and CDR2 FQNEAQ (reference sequence). The CDR3 loop spans 14 amino acids.

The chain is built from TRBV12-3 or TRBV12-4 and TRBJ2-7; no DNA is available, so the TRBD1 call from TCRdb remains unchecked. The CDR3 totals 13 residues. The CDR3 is CASSATGNHEQYF.

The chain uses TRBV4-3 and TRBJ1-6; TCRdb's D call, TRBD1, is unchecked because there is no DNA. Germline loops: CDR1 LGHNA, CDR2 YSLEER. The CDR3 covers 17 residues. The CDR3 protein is CASSQALVGTIDSPLHF.

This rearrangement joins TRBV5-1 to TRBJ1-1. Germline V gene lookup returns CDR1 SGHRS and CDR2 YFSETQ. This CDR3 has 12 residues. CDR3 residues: CASSLEAAEAFF.

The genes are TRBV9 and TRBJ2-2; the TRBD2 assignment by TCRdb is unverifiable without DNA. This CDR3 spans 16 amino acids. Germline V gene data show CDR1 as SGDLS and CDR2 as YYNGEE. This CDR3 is CASSVGLAGDTGELFF.

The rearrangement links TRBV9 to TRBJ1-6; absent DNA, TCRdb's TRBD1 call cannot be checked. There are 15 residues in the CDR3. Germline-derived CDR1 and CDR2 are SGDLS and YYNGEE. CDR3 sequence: CASSPDINLISPLHF.

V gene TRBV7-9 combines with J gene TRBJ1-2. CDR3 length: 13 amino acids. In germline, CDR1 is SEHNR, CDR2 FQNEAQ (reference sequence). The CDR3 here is CASSLGAVYGYTF.

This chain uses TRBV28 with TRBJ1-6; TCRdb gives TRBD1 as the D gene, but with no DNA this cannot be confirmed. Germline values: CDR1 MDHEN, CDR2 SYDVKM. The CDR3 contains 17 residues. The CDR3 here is CASSLLLQTGEDSPLHF.

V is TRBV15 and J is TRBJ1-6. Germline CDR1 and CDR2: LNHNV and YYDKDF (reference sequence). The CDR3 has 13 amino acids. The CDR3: CATSTGFRSPLHF.

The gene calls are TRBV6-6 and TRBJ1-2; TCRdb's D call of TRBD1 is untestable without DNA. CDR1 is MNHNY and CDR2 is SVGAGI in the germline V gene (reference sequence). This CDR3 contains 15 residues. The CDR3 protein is CASSYWTGDPYGYTF.

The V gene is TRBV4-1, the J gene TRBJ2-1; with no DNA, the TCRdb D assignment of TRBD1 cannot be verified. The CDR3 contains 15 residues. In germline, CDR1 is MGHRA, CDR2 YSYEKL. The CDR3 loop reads CASSQDPAGGNEQFF.

CDR3 region: CSAEGMNTEAFF. The chain carries TRBV29-1 and TRBJ1-1; the TRBD1 assignment by TCRdb is unverifiable without DNA. The CDR3 loop spans 12 amino acids. Germline CDR1 and CDR2: SQVTM and ANQGSEA.